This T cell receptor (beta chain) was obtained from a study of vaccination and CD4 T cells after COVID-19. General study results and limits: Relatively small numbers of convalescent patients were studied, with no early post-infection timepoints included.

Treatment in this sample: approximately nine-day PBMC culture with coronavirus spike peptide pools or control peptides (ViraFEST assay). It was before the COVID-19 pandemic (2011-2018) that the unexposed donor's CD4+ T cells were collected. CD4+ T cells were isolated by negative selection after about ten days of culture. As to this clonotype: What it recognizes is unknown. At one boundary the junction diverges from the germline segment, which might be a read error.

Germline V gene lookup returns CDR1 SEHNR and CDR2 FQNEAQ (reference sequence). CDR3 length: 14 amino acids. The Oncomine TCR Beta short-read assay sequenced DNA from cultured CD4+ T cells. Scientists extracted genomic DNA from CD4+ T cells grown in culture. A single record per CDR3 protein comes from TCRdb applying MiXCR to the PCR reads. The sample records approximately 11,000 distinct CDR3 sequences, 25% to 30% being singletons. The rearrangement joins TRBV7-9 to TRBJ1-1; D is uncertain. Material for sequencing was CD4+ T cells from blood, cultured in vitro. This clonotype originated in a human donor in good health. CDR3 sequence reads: CTSSLDWEDTEAFF. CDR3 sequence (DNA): TGTACCAGCAGCTTAGATTGGGAGGACACTGAAGCTTTCTTT.